The rows below give T cell receptor beta chains drawn from one sample of a study of breast tumors, draining lymph nodes, adjacent tissues. TCRdb itself ran the multiplex PCR reads through MiXCR, one entry per CDR3 protein. The table records about 22,000 distinct CDR3 sequences, 45% to 75% of them present only once. Sequencing was done on a sample of breast tumor tissue. These receptor sequences come from a female donor with breast cancer. Some clones in this sample may be carry-over from other donors' samples. The CDR3 runs from the conserved cysteine through the conserved F or W. The order of the fields is clone size, V gene, D gene, J gene, CDR3 DNA, CDR3 protein. A D gene is named only where the DNA matches it firmly. Rows may omit the clone size; those that give it use once, few, many or a size class.

abundance: NA; v_gene: TRBV7-3; d_gene: TRBD2; j_gene: TRBJ2-7; CDR3nt: TGTGCCAGCAGCCAAACAAGCGGGAGTGAGCAGTACTTC; CDR3aa: CASSQTSGSEQYF
abundance: NA; v_gene: TRBV19; d_gene: TRBD1; j_gene: TRBJ1-2; CDR3nt: TGTGCCAGTAGTGCATTCGACAGGGGTAATGGCTACACCTTC; CDR3aa: CASSAFDRGNGYTF
abundance: many; v_gene: TRBV12-3/TRBV12-4; d_gene: NA; j_gene: TRBJ1-1; CDR3nt: TGTGCCAGCAGTTTCGGGGGGGAACGGGCTTTCTTT; CDR3aa: CASSFGGERAFF
abundance: NA; v_gene: TRBV2; d_gene: TRBD2; j_gene: TRBJ2-5; CDR3nt: TGTGCCAGCAAGACTAGCGGTGCCCAAGAGACCCAGTACTTC; CDR3aa: CASKTSGAQETQYF
abundance: NA; v_gene: TRBV5-5; d_gene: NA; j_gene: TRBJ1-6; CDR3nt: TGTGCCAGCAGCCAACGTGTGGGCTCTCTGTCAAATTCACCCCTCCGCTTT; CDR3aa: CASSQRVGSLSNSPLRF
abundance: NA; v_gene: TRBV2; d_gene: TRBD1; j_gene: TRBJ1-4; CDR3nt: TGTGCCAGCAGACCTTCGGACAGGGGGTGGGAAAAACTGTTTTTT; CDR3aa: CASRPSDRGWEKLFF
abundance: NA; v_gene: TRBV20-1; d_gene: NA; j_gene: TRBJ1-2; CDR3nt: TGCAGTGCTAGGGGCGGAGATGGCTACACCTTC; CDR3aa: CSARGGDGYTF
abundance: medium-sized; v_gene: TRBV6-6; d_gene: TRBD1; j_gene: TRBJ1-3; CDR3nt: TGTGCCAGCAGAGGGGGACAGGGGGGACGAAACACCATATATTTT; CDR3aa: CASRGGQGGRNTIYF
abundance: NA; v_gene: TRBV5-4; d_gene: NA; j_gene: TRBJ2-5; CDR3nt: TGTGCCAGCAGTCCAGCTAGTAGTGGACAAGATGGGACCCAGTACTTC; CDR3aa: CASSPASSGQDGTQYF
abundance: NA; v_gene: TRBV9; d_gene: TRBD1; j_gene: TRBJ2-2; CDR3nt: TGTGCCAGCAGCGCCCAGACAGGGAAGAACACCGGGGAGCTGTTTTTT; CDR3aa: CASSAQTGKNTGELFF
abundance: once; v_gene: TRBV5-4; d_gene: NA; j_gene: TRBJ1-1; CDR3nt: TGTGCCAGCAGCTTTGGTAGGAAGGGTTTTCAGAACACTGAAGCTTTCTTT; CDR3aa: CASSFGRKGFQNTEAFF
abundance: NA; v_gene: TRBV5-1; d_gene: NA; j_gene: TRBJ2-7; CDR3nt: TGCGCCAGCAAAACGGGAGCGGTCGAGCAGTACTTC; CDR3aa: CASKTGAVEQYF
abundance: NA; v_gene: TRBV20-1; d_gene: TRBD1; j_gene: TRBJ2-7; CDR3nt: TGCAGTGCTAGAGACCCGGGACAGTTCAACGAGCAGTACTTC; CDR3aa: CSARDPGQFNEQYF
abundance: medium-sized; v_gene: TRBV24-1; d_gene: NA; j_gene: TRBJ2-2; CDR3nt: TGTGCCACCAGTGATCCTCAACACGACACCGGGGAGCTGTTTTTT; CDR3aa: CATSDPQHDTGELFF
abundance: NA; v_gene: TRBV2; d_gene: NA; j_gene: TRBJ1-2; CDR3nt: TGTGCCAGCAGTGAACAGGGTTATGGCTACACCTTC; CDR3aa: CASSEQGYGYTF
abundance: NA; v_gene: TRBV6-5; d_gene: NA; j_gene: TRBJ2-5; CDR3nt: TGTGCCAGCAGTCCGGGACGGAGAAACCAAGAGACCCAGTACTTC; CDR3aa: CASSPGRRNQETQYF
abundance: medium-sized; v_gene: TRBV28; d_gene: NA; j_gene: TRBJ1-2; CDR3nt: TGTGCCAGCAGTCGCATACAACAGGGAAACTATGGCTACACCTTC; CDR3aa: CASSRIQQGNYGYTF
abundance: NA; v_gene: TRBV7-2; d_gene: TRBD1; j_gene: TRBJ1-6; CDR3nt: TGTGCCAGCAGTACCGGGACAGTTAATTCACCCCTCCACTTT; CDR3aa: CASSTGTVNSPLHF
abundance: NA; v_gene: TRBV10-3; d_gene: TRBD2; j_gene: TRBJ2-1; CDR3nt: TGTGCCATCAGTGAGTTGCCAAGCGGGAGCTCCTACAATGAGCAGTTCTTC; CDR3aa: CAISELPSGSSYNEQFF
abundance: NA; v_gene: TRBV7-8; d_gene: NA; j_gene: TRBJ1-2; CDR3nt: TGTGCCAGCAGCGTAGCGAGTAGTGTGGGCAACGGCTACACCTTC; CDR3aa: CASSVASSVGNGYTF
abundance: medium-sized; v_gene: TRBV6-4; d_gene: TRBD1; j_gene: TRBJ2-2; CDR3nt: TGTGCCAGCAGGCCGACAGGGGATGCCGGGGAGCTGTTTTTT; CDR3aa: CASRPTGDAGELFF
abundance: many; v_gene: TRBV5-1; d_gene: NA; j_gene: TRBJ2-1; CDR3nt: TGCGCCAGCAGCTTGATCGGGGGGCGGTCCTACAATGAGCAGTTCTTC; CDR3aa: CASSLIGGRSYNEQFF
abundance: many; v_gene: TRBV13; d_gene: NA; j_gene: TRBJ2-3; CDR3nt: TGTGCCAGCAGCTTGACTAAAACTAGCACAGATACGCAGTATTTT; CDR3aa: CASSLTKTSTDTQYF
abundance: many; v_gene: TRBV5-8; d_gene: NA; j_gene: TRBJ2-1; CDR3nt: TGTGCCAGCAGCTTGATATTCGGGCTAAGGGAATCCAATGAGCAGTTCTTC; CDR3aa: CASSLIFGLRESNEQFF
abundance: medium-sized; v_gene: TRBV4-2; d_gene: NA; j_gene: TRBJ2-2; CDR3nt: TGTGCCAGCAGCCAAGGGACAGTTAATTATAACACCGGGGAGCTGTTTTTT; CDR3aa: CASSQGTVNYNTGELFF
abundance: NA; v_gene: TRBV7-9; d_gene: NA; j_gene: TRBJ2-5; CDR3nt: TGTGCCAGCAGGGGGGTAATTGGCCCCCAAGAGACCCAGCACTTC; CDR3aa: CASRGVIGPQETQHF
abundance: many; v_gene: TRBV3-2; d_gene: NA; j_gene: TRBJ2-1; CDR3nt: TGTGCCAGCAGCCAAAGCGGGACAGGGTGGGGCAATGAGCAGTTCTTC; CDR3aa: CASSQSGTGWGNEQFF
abundance: NA; v_gene: TRBV7-3; d_gene: TRBD2; j_gene: TRBJ2-1; CDR3nt: TGTGCCAGCAGTCGGAGCGGGGGGGCAGACTACATGAATGAGCAGTTCTTC; CDR3aa: CASSRSGGADYMNEQFF
abundance: few; v_gene: TRBV7-6; d_gene: TRBD2; j_gene: TRBJ2-2; CDR3nt: TGTGCCAGCAGCTCGGGACTAGCGGGAGGCGGAACCGGGGAGCTGTTTTTT; CDR3aa: CASSSGLAGGGTGELFF
abundance: medium-sized; v_gene: TRBV7-2; d_gene: NA; j_gene: TRBJ1-2; CDR3nt: TGTGCCAGCAGCTTAGCCGCAGGGAACTATGGCTACACCTTC; CDR3aa: CASSLAAGNYGYTF
abundance: few; v_gene: TRBV20-1; d_gene: TRBD1; j_gene: TRBJ2-1; CDR3nt: TGCAGTGCCCACGACAGGGGGAAATTAAATGAGCAGTTCTTC; CDR3aa: CSAHDRGKLNEQFF
abundance: NA; v_gene: TRBV12-3/TRBV12-4; d_gene: NA; j_gene: TRBJ2-7; CDR3nt: TGTGCCAGCACCTCCCTGTGGGGTCCAGAGCAGTACTTC; CDR3aa: CASTSLWGPEQYF
abundance: once; v_gene: TRBV4-1; d_gene: NA; j_gene: TRBJ2-1; CDR3nt: TGCGCCAGCAGCCAAGATTCGGTGAATGAGCAGTTCTTC; CDR3aa: CASSQDSVNEQFF
abundance: few; v_gene: TRBV7-2; d_gene: TRBD1; j_gene: TRBJ1-6; CDR3nt: TGTGCCAGCAGCTTACGACAGGGGAATAATTCACCCCTCCACTTT; CDR3aa: CASSLRQGNNSPLHF
abundance: NA; v_gene: TRBV5-4; d_gene: TRBD2; j_gene: TRBJ2-5; CDR3nt: TGTGCCAGCAGCGTCGGGACTACCGGGACAGAGACCCAGTACTTC; CDR3aa: CASSVGTTGTETQYF
abundance: NA; v_gene: TRBV6-1; d_gene: NA; j_gene: TRBJ2-2; CDR3nt: TGTGCCAGCAGTGGGTTATACGATGCAGGGTACACCGGGGAGCTGTTTTTT; CDR3aa: CASSGLYDAGYTGELFF
abundance: NA; v_gene: TRBV7-3; d_gene: NA; j_gene: TRBJ1-2; CDR3nt: TGTGCCAGCAGCTTAACGCGGGCTCCGGAGGGCTACACCTTC; CDR3aa: CASSLTRAPEGYTF
abundance: medium-sized; v_gene: TRBV7-6; d_gene: NA; j_gene: TRBJ2-3; CDR3nt: TGTGCCAGCAGCTTGAGCCCAGATACGCAGTATTTT; CDR3aa: CASSLSPDTQYF
abundance: NA; v_gene: TRBV19; d_gene: NA; j_gene: TRBJ2-2; CDR3nt: TGTGCCAGTAGGGGGCTGGGGGGTGACGGGGAGCTGTTTTTT; CDR3aa: CASRGLGGDGELFF
abundance: many; v_gene: TRBV12-3/TRBV12-4; d_gene: TRBD1; j_gene: TRBJ2-5; CDR3nt: TGTGCCAGCAGTCCAGGACAGGGGACATTTCAAGAGACCCAGTACTTC; CDR3aa: CASSPGQGTFQETQYF
abundance: once; v_gene: TRBV2; d_gene: NA; j_gene: TRBJ1-2; CDR3nt: TGTGCCAGCCCGGGACCGACTTATGGCTACACCTTC; CDR3aa: CASPGPTYGYTF
abundance: NA; v_gene: TRBV19; d_gene: NA; j_gene: TRBJ1-1; CDR3nt: TGTGCCAGTAGTGCTGGACCTTACCAGGCTTTCTTT; CDR3aa: CASSAGPYQAFF
abundance: NA; v_gene: TRBV2; d_gene: NA; j_gene: TRBJ1-6; CDR3nt: TGTGCCAGCAGTCGGGGACAACTTAATTCACCCCTCCACTTT; CDR3aa: CASSRGQLNSPLHF
abundance: NA; v_gene: TRBV19; d_gene: TRBD2; j_gene: TRBJ2-7; CDR3nt: TGTGCCAGTAGTACCCGGGCTAGCGGAGGCGAGCAGTACTTC; CDR3aa: CASSTRASGGEQYF
abundance: NA; v_gene: TRBV19; d_gene: TRBD2; j_gene: TRBJ2-3; CDR3nt: TGTGCCAGTAGAGTAGCGGGGGGCTTGTCAGATACGCAGTATTTT; CDR3aa: CASRVAGGLSDTQYF
abundance: NA; v_gene: TRBV7-2; d_gene: TRBD2; j_gene: TRBJ2-3; CDR3nt: TGTGCCAGCAGCAGCGGGAGGGGCGCAGATACGCAGTATTTT; CDR3aa: CASSSGRGADTQYF
abundance: NA; v_gene: TRBV7-3; d_gene: NA; j_gene: TRBJ1-2; CDR3nt: TGTGCCAGCAGCAAGGACCGGCAGGGACGGAATGGCTACACCTTC; CDR3aa: CASSKDRQGRNGYTF
abundance: medium-sized; v_gene: TRBV20-1; d_gene: NA; j_gene: TRBJ1-2; CDR3nt: TGCAGTGCTACCTCAGACAGAGACTATGGCTACACCTTC; CDR3aa: CSATSDRDYGYTF
abundance: NA; v_gene: TRBV7-6; d_gene: TRBD1; j_gene: TRBJ2-3; CDR3nt: TGTGCCAGCAGCTTAGCGTCCAGGGGGAACACAGATACGCAGTATTTT; CDR3aa: CASSLASRGNTDTQYF
abundance: many; v_gene: TRBV5-1; d_gene: TRBD1; j_gene: TRBJ2-1; CDR3nt: TGCGCCAGCAGCTTGGGGGGACAGGGAGGGGATGAGCAGTTCTTC; CDR3aa: CASSLGGQGGDEQFF
abundance: NA; v_gene: TRBV7-2; d_gene: TRBD2; j_gene: TRBJ2-7; CDR3nt: TGTGCCAGCAGCTTAGCGCTAGCGGGAGGTCCGTTTTACGAGCAGTACTTC; CDR3aa: CASSLALAGGPFYEQYF
abundance: medium-sized; v_gene: TRBV5-1; d_gene: NA; j_gene: TRBJ1-2; CDR3nt: TGCGCCAGCAGCTCGGGACGCAGGGAGTACACCTTC; CDR3aa: CASSSGRREYTF
abundance: NA; v_gene: TRBV24-1; d_gene: TRBD1; j_gene: TRBJ1-2; CDR3nt: TGTGCCACCAGTGATGGGGGGACAGGGGGCGTATATGGCTACACCTTC; CDR3aa: CATSDGGTGGVYGYTF
abundance: many; v_gene: TRBV7-2; d_gene: TRBD1; j_gene: TRBJ1-5; CDR3nt: TGTGCCAGCAGCTACCTCGGACAGGGGGCCAGTCAGCCCCAGCATTTT; CDR3aa: CASSYLGQGASQPQHF
abundance: NA; v_gene: TRBV28; d_gene: NA; j_gene: TRBJ1-1; CDR3nt: TGTGCCAGCAGGCCTCAGGGCACGCGGGTGAACACTGAAGCTTTCTTT; CDR3aa: CASRPQGTRVNTEAFF
abundance: once; v_gene: TRBV7-6; d_gene: NA; j_gene: TRBJ2-7; CDR3nt: TGTGCCAGCAGCTTACTAGCGCGCGAGCAGTACTTC; CDR3aa: CASSLLAREQYF
abundance: many; v_gene: TRBV7-9; d_gene: NA; j_gene: TRBJ2-5; CDR3nt: TGTGCCAGCAGCCCTACGTGGGCCGCTGGCGAAGAGACCCAGTACTTC; CDR3aa: CASSPTWAAGEETQYF